Sequencing of this T cell receptor (beta chain) was carried out in a study of blood T cell repertoires in COVID-19. Study background: Sites across the United States, Italy and Spain contributed samples from acute and convalescent COVID-19. In each case, the material was cDNA or gDNA derived from T cells, B-cell-depleted T cells, or PBMCs.

Methods used by the authors: Nucleated cell number was recorded as an estimate derived from reference gene primer amplification. Sequencing used immunoSEQ multiplex PCR; TCRdb keeps in-frame clones, though not all of them. For V, J and clone size, that table is used; D and trimming come from the DNA. The repertoire includes about 100,000 clones, approximately 84% of them detected once, and around 4.5% sits in the top ten. Sequenced sample: peripheral blood. The origin of this receptor is a human donor in a cohort sampled during active COVID-19.

CDR3 in amino acids: CATSRDRETEAFF. CDR3 in DNA: TGTGCCACCAGCAGAGACAGGGAAACTGAAGCTTTCTTT. This chain links TRBV15 with TRBJ1-1; D is possibly TRBD1 (5 bases). V lost 0 bases, J lost 5 bases, and 7 bases lay in between. Looked up from germline, CDR1 is LNHNV and CDR2 is YYDKDF (reference sequence). The CDR3 length is 13 residues. Based on the CDR3 plus reference TRBV15 and TRBJ1-1, the full variable domain is DAMVIQNPRYQVTQFGKPVTLSCSQTLNHNVMYWYQQKSSQAPKLLFHYYDKDFNNEADTPDNFQSRRPNTSFCFLDIRSPGLGDTAMYLCATSRDRETEAFFGQGTRLTVV.